This is a list of T cell receptor beta chains from one sample in a study of T-cell memory formation after mild COVID-19. TCRdb independently ran MiXCR on the 5' RACE reads; one entry per CDR3 protein. The sample holds hundreds of thousands of distinct CDR3 sequences; 18% are singletons and the top ten take around 13%. The sequenced sample was PBMCs or a T cell subset sorted from them (not recorded which). The receptors derive from an adult woman who had mild COVID-19 (a few samples of this study predate the infection). Cell type and time point are not known. Each CDR3 is given with its conserved first and last residue. The listing skips clone size in some rows; elsewhere it reads once, few, many or a size class.

clone_size v_call cdr3_aa
- TRBV2 CASSQDSNNEKLFF
- TRBV7-2 CASSLQVNNEQFF
- TRBV7-9 CASSSDRGDSYEQYF
few TRBV24-1 CATSGYGRDYQETQYF
many TRBV12-3/TRBV12-4 CASSPAGLAGGAEQFF
few TRBV7-9 CATVDAGDYNEQFF
many TRBV12-3/TRBV12-4 CASSLGSYEQYF
few TRBV30 CAWSWTGGYEQYF
few TRBV21-1 CASSKEERGYNEQFF
- TRBV7-3 CASSLEGLAVGSYEQYF
few TRBV9 CASSVGGRAEQYF
- TRBV20-1 CSALDSDRGLYEQYF
few TRBV4-1 CASSQGGGANTEAFF
- TRBV4-1 CASSQVTGGRGPDTQYF
- TRBV5-1 CASSSQMDTEAFF
- TRBV9 CASSGLDRSNYGYTF
few TRBV11-2 CASSLSPGDNSPLHF
- TRBV5-1 CASSFGPEQFF
few TRBV7-6 CATGAATSSTDTQYF
- TRBV29-1 CSVTAPRGYGGELFF
many TRBV5-6 CASSSDRADTQYF
few TRBV18 CASSPPDRTTADTQYF
few TRBV10-3 CAISSPRGEQYF
- TRBV24-1 CATSDLRWGNEQFF
few TRBV12-3/TRBV12-4 CASSQIHLGGGAYNEQFF
- TRBV12-2 CASRPNGTGPSTEAFF
few TRBV5-1 CASSSGEDYYEQYF
- TRBV7-2 CASSLTTTNEKLFF
- TRBV4-1 CASSPHPRGSSYEQYF
- TRBV9 CASSVGNRAVEQYF
once TRBV6-1 CASRGDIFYGYTF
few TRBV12-3/TRBV12-4 CASSLPRLAETYNEQFF
many TRBV12-3/TRBV12-4 CASSAGQSYEQYF
- TRBV18 CASSPVSGGGYEQYF
- TRBV7-9 CASSLVQVVVAGGTYEQYF
few TRBV25-1 CASSDTLAGSYNEQFF
few TRBV6-2/TRBV6-3 CASSSWTGGSYNEQFF
- TRBV7-2 CASSPTSGGLSYNEQFF
- TRBV6-5 CASSYKAGGPGNTDTQYF